This TCR beta chain appears in the sequencing data of a study of shared clonotypes between healthy human individuals. Notes on the study in general: Estimated clonotype richness was generally higher in naive than memory subsets.

As for this clone: The antigen remains unidentified.

Trimming took off 4 bases at V and 12 bases at J, with 16 bases between the two ends. CDR1 and CDR2 from the germline V gene are SGHTA and FQGNSA. This CDR3 spans 13 amino acids. Sequencing was at deep level. Each sorted subset replicate got 200 ng genomic DNA, around 29,000 genomes. Sequencing was performed with immunoSEQ multiplex PCR; in TCRdb, only in-frame clones are kept and a portion is missing. The table has 950,000 to 1,100,000 clones, around 76% seen once. The sequencing sample was made of memory CD4+ T cells sorted from blood. As for subset: CD45RA-negative fraction. The sequence came from a man between 18 and 29 years old in good health. This rearrangement joins TRBV7-2 to TRBJ2-1, with TRBD1 as a possible D gene (6 bases). CDR3 sequence (DNA): TGTGCCAGCAGCTCAACCACAGGGCTTGGGCAGTTCTTC. It translates to CASSSTTGLGQFF.